Following are 2 T cell receptor beta chains from one sample sequenced in a study of radiation and T cells in renal cell carcinoma. Time point described: blood 4 weeks post-SBRT, at nephrectomy. Treatment given: 15 Gy SBRT to primary tumor, nephrectomy 4 weeks later. Produced via immunoSEQ multiplex PCR; TCRdb's table is partial and in-frame only. The sample comprises around 100,000 clones, around 84% of which are singletons, and roughly 7.9% rests with the top ten. Here the sequenced sample was blood, taken from a patient whose treatment included radiotherapy and nephrectomy. These receptor sequences come from a man aged 60-69 years with renal cell carcinoma.

The chain employs TRBV4-1 and TRBJ2-7; 10 nucleotides line up with TRBD2. V dropped 4 bases and J dropped 3; count of bases not matched to a gene: 3. The length of the CDR3 is 14 residues. Germline lookup yields CDR1 MGHRA and CDR2 YSYEKL. The CDR3 loop is CASSPGLAIYEQYF. The CDR3 DNA follows: TGCGCCAGCAGCCCGGGACTAGCGATCTACGAGCAGTACTTC.

This rearrangement joins TRBV5-4 to TRBJ1-1, with D hard to call. Germline V gene lookup returns CDR1 SGHNT and CDR2 YYREEE (reference sequence). V lost 4 bases and J 5 bases, leaving 18 bases between the germline ends. The CDR3 is 15 amino acids. Written as DNA, the CDR3 is TGTGCCAGCAGCCCGCCCACCTGGGGTGGGACTGAAGCTTTCTTT. Protein product: CASSPPTWGGTEAFF.